Below, one TCR beta chain is given with its context. Its target is unknown. This sample is drawn from a study of Graves' ophthalmopathy and Graves' hyperthyroidism. The study's findings and limits: Blood shared most expanded thyroid clonotypes above 0.001 frequency.

The CDR3 is 14 amino acids. The germline V and J ends were trimmed by 5 bases and 6 bases, with 12 bases remaining between them. In germline, CDR1 is SGDLS, CDR2 YYNGEE. Amplification from RNA transcripts yielded the TCR beta CDR3 regions. First-round RT-PCR used HTBI primers; second-round multiplex PCR followed. TCRdb re-analysed the multiplex PCR reads in MiXCR, keeping a single row per CDR3 protein. Among about 740,000 distinct CDR3 sequences listed, 40% were seen once. Sequencing was carried out using peripheral blood. The chain recombines TRBV9 with TRBJ1-6; D is unresolved. The clonotype was recovered from an adult man with Graves' ophthalmopathy. CDR3 sequence reads: CASSFGPLNSPLHF. The CDR3, as DNA: TGTGCCAGCAGTTTCGGACCGCTTAATTCACCCCTCCACTTT.